Presented here are 6 T cell receptor beta chains from one specimen sequenced in a study of cytomegalovirus exposure and HLA in healthy donors (dated by TCRdb to about 2017). The method was the immunoSEQ multiplex PCR assay. For the multiplex PCR, a mixture combining 60 forward primers for TCR Vbeta segments and 13 reverse primers for TCR Jbeta segments was used. TCRdb obtained this table from immuneACCESS and retained in-frame rearrangements with V and J assigned. These tables miss some clones; where compared with another copy, unresolved V genes account for less than half of the shortfall, and the remainder is unexplained. This sample is represented by around 120,000 clones; around four fifths of them were singletons. 30% of the sample is held by the ten biggest clonotypes. The sequencing sample was made of PBMCs. The receptors shown here come from a man aged 60-69 years in good health and CMV-seropositive.

The J gene is TRBJ1-5, the V gene TRBV9; D not resolved. CDR3 length: 15 amino acids. The germline V gene encodes CDR1 SGDLS and CDR2 YYNGEE. V was trimmed by 0 bases and J by 3 bases, leaving 10 bases between them. The CDR3 bases are TGTGCCAGCAGCGTAGGAGGGATAGACAATCAGCCCCAGCATTTT. It codes for CASSVGGIDNQPQHF.

The chain has TRBV2 and TRBJ2-7, with 7 bases matching TRBD1. The CDR3 spans 14 residues. V trimming: 6 bases; J trimming: 1 base; junction bases outside the gene matches: 6. Germline V lookup: CDR1 SNHLY, CDR2 FYNNEI. The CDR3 spells CASSLDRMSYEQYF. CDR3 sequence (DNA): TGTGCCAGCAGCCTGGACAGGATGTCCTACGAGCAGTACTTC.

This chain connects TRBV27 to TRBJ1-1; 8 bases are a match to TRBD1. This CDR3 contains 15 residues. From germline, CDR1 is MNHEY and CDR2 SMNVEV (reference sequence). The J segment lost 5 bases and the V segment lost 4 bases, leaving 9 bases of the junction unmatched. CDR3 protein: CASSSGQVRSTEAFF. CDR3 bases: TGTGCCAGCAGTTCGGGACAGGTTAGGAGTACTGAAGCTTTCTTT.

This clone was seen more than once but under ten times. The V call is TRBV5-4, the J call TRBJ2-6, with D hard to call. Trimming stripped 3 bases from V and 9 bases from J, with 10 bases between. CDR1 is SGHNT, CDR2 YYREEE, per germline (reference sequence). The CDR3 has 13 amino acids. CDR3 coding DNA: TGTGCCAGCAGCTCCTCAGTTGGCAACGTCCTGACTTTC. Amino acid sequence: CASSSSVGNVLTF.

The chain joins TRBV4-2 to TRBJ2-7; TRBD2 might be the D (5 bases). CDR3 length: 16 amino acids. The V and J ends lost 0 bases and 4 bases respectively, with 16 bases between them. The V gene's germline CDR1 is LGHNA and CDR2 YNFKEQ. CDR3 sequence (DNA): TGTGCCAGCAGCCAAGACGGCCCTGTTGGGAGTTACGAGCAGTACTTC. Encoded protein: CASSQDGPVGSYEQYF.

The V call is TRBV18, the J call TRBJ1-1, with D maybe TRBD1 (5 bases). V lost 2 bases and J 4 bases, leaving 11 bases between the germline ends. The CDR3 loop spans 14 amino acids. Germline values: CDR1 KGHSH, CDR2 LQKENI. The CDR3 region is CASSPGHGGTEAFF. In DNA, the CDR3 is TGTGCCAGCTCACCAGGACATGGTGGCACTGAAGCTTTCTTT.